This paragraph reports one TCR beta chain. What it binds is not known. Germline loops: CDR1 MDHEN, CDR2 SYDVKM. The CDR3 extends over 15 amino acids. The V and J ends lost 5 bases and 2 bases respectively, with 15 bases between them. The PCR used 60 Vbeta and 13 Jbeta primers. Produced via immunoSEQ multiplex PCR; TCRdb's table is partial and in-frame only. The data hold about 100,000 clones, with more than 70% observed a single time. This entry belongs to a study of cytomegalovirus exposure and HLA in healthy donors. Study results and limitations: Another analysis was done later, and it associated 15,000 to 20,000 TCR beta sequences with HLA alleles at 0.05 false discovery rate.

The clonotype comes from a man aged 30 to 45 in good health and CMV-seronegative. The chain has TRBV28 and TRBJ1-1; D unclear. Sequencing input: PBMCs. The CDR3 protein is CASSQPTRGNTEAFF. The CDR3 DNA follows: TGTGCCAGCAGTCAACCCACCCGGGGAAACACTGAAGCTTTCTTT.